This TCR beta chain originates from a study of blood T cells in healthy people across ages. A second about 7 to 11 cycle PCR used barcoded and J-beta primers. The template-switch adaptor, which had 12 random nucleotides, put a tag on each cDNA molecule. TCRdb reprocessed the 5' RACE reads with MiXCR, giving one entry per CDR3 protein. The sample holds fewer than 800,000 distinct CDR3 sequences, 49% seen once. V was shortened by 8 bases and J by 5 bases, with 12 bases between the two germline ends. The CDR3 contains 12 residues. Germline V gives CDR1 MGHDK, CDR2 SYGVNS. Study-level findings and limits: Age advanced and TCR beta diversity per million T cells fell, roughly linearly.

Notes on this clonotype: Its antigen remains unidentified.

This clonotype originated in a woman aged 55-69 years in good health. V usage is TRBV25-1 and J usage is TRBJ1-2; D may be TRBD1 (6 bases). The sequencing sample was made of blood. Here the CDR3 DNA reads TGTGCCAGCTTGCCGGGACAATATGGCTACACCTTC. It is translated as CASLPGQYGYTF.